These T cell receptor beta chains were read from a single sample in a study of blood T cell repertoires in COVID-19. Libraries were prepared by immunoSEQ multiplex PCR; TCRdb keeps only in-frame clonotypes and omits some of them. Here the sample spans about 190,000 clones, about 83% being singletons. Sequencing was performed on PBMCs or T cells enriched from blood (not recorded which). Receptors originate from a man in his forties or fifties with acute COVID-19. Each CDR3 is given with its conserved first and last residue. D genes are given only for firm matches. Some rows mark clone size as missing; the rest say once, few, many or name a class of expanded clone.

clone_size	j_call	d_call	v_call	cdr3_nt	cdr3_aa
many	TRBJ2-2	NA	TRBV11-3	TGTGCCAGCAGCTTAAGCCGCGGGATAAACACCGGGGAGCTGTTTTTT	CASSLSRGINTGELFF
few	TRBJ2-5	TRBD1	TRBV9	TGTGCCAGCAGCGCCCGGGACAGGGAGGTGGAGACCCAGTACTTC	CASSARDREVETQYF
NA	TRBJ1-5	NA	TRBV12-3/TRBV12-4	TGTGCCAGCAGTGGGAGAGATCAGCCCCAGCATTTT	CASSGRDQPQHF
NA	TRBJ2-1	TRBD2	TRBV7-9	TGTGCCAGCAATACGGGAGGCGCCTACAATGAGCAGTTCTTC	CASNTGGAYNEQFF
once	TRBJ2-3	TRBD2	TRBV6-1	TGTGCCAGCAGTGAAGTACCGCTAGCGGAGGGCACAGATACGCAGTATTTT	CASSEVPLAEGTDTQYF
NA	TRBJ2-1	TRBD1	TRBV5-1	TGCGCCAGCAGCTTGCGACAGGGGGTTGGGGAGCAGTTCTTC	CASSLRQGVGEQFF
NA	TRBJ2-4	NA	TRBV19	TGTGCCAGTAGTATAGGGCAGAACGTTTTAGCCAAAAACATTCAGTACTTC	CASSIGQNVLAKNIQYF
NA	TRBJ2-1	TRBD2	TRBV29-1	TGCAGCGTTTCAACTAGCGGGAGAGGAAATGAGCAGTTCTTC	CSVSTSGRGNEQFF
NA	TRBJ1-6	TRBD1	TRBV9	TGTGCCAGCAGCGCCCAGGGGGAGAGCTATAATTCACCCCTCCACTTT	CASSAQGESYNSPLHF
NA	TRBJ2-5	NA	TRBV10-3	TGTGCCATCAGTGATCGCAGTCAAGAGACCCAGTACTTC	CAISDRSQETQYF
NA	TRBJ2-7	NA	TRBV5-4	TGTGCCAGCAGCAACACCTACGAGCAGTACTTC	CASSNTYEQYF
NA	TRBJ1-1	NA	TRBV28	TGTGCCAGCAGTTTGGTACAGCCAGGTTCGGCTTTCTTT	CASSLVQPGSAFF
NA	TRBJ2-3	TRBD1	TRBV2	TGTGCCGGAGGACAGGGTGGGCGGGCAGATACGCAGTATTTT	CAGGQGGRADTQYF
NA	TRBJ2-3	NA	TRBV25-1	TGTGCCAGCAGTCCCCGGGACACTCACACAGATACGCAGTATTTT	CASSPRDTHTDTQYF
once	TRBJ2-3	NA	TRBV5-1	TGCGCCAGCAGCTTGCGACGAGGGAGCACAGATACGCAGTATTTT	CASSLRRGSTDTQYF
NA	TRBJ2-5	NA	TRBV4-1	TGCGCCAGCAGCCAAGAATGGGGCAGGGTGAAAGAGACCCAGTACTTC	CASSQEWGRVKETQYF
NA	TRBJ2-4	NA	TRBV10-1	TGCGCCAGCAGTGACCCTTACGGAGTAGCCAAAAACATTCAGTACTTC	CASSDPYGVAKNIQYF
NA	TRBJ1-1	TRBD1	TRBV6-5	TGTGCCAGCATGGAAGGGGACAGGGTGAACACTGAAGCTTTCTTT	CASMEGDRVNTEAFF
NA	TRBJ1-1	NA	TRBV19	TGTGCCAGTAGGGCACACCTGAACACTGAAGCTTTCTTT	CASRAHLNTEAFF
NA	TRBJ1-6	TRBD1	TRBV5-4	TGTGCCAGCAGCTTATCTAAAAACAGGGGGTGGAATTCACCCCTCCACTTT	CASSLSKNRGWNSPLHF
NA	TRBJ2-5	NA	TRBV28	TGTGCCAGCAGTTTCCCGGGAGAAGAGACCCAGTACTTC	CASSFPGEETQYF
NA	TRBJ2-7	NA	TRBV6-2/TRBV6-3	TGTGCCAGCAGTTACACCAGCTCCTACGAGCAGTACTTC	CASSYTSSYEQYF
NA	TRBJ2-7	TRBD1	TRBV5-5	TGTGCCAGCAGTCATTTAAGGACAGGGGGATACGAGCAGTACTTC	CASSHLRTGGYEQYF
NA	TRBJ2-1	NA	TRBV18	TGTGCCAGCTCACCTGCGGCCTCCTACAATGAGCAGTTCTTC	CASSPAASYNEQFF
NA	TRBJ1-1	NA	TRBV9	TGTGCCAGCAGCGTAGGGGCAGGTCCTGAAGCTTTCTTT	CASSVGAGPEAFF
NA	TRBJ1-3	NA	TRBV11-2	TGTGCCAGCAGAAGGACAAACTCTGGAAACACCATATATTTT	CASRRTNSGNTIYF
NA	TRBJ1-6	TRBD1	TRBV9	TGTGCCAGCAGTAACCCTAAAGAGACAGGGAGGTTTTCACCCCTCCACTTT	CASSNPKETGRFSPLHF
NA	TRBJ2-3	TRBD2	TRBV2	TGTGCCAGCCATTCACTAGCGGTGAGCACAGATACGCAGTATTTT	CASHSLAVSTDTQYF
NA	TRBJ1-5	TRBD1	TRBV7-9	TGTGCCAGCAGCCCCACAGGGGGCTGGGGCAATCAGCCCCAGCATTTT	CASSPTGGWGNQPQHF
NA	TRBJ1-1	NA	TRBV11-2	TGTGCCAGCAGCTTAGACGGTTCCCCGAACACTGAAGCTTTCTTT	CASSLDGSPNTEAFF
NA	TRBJ1-2	NA	TRBV19	TGTGCCAGTAGTAGAGGGTACGGCTACACCTTC	CASSRGYGYTF
NA	TRBJ1-2	NA	TRBV10-3	TGTGCCATCAGTGAAGGGGCCCCCTATGGCTACACCTTC	CAISEGAPYGYTF
NA	TRBJ2-5	NA	TRBV27	TGTGCCAGCAGTTTATCGGGCGGAGGACTCGAGACCCAGTACTTC	CASSLSGGGLETQYF
NA	TRBJ2-7	NA	TRBV24-1	TGTGCCACCAGGATGGCCAGCGGGCGAATCTCCTACGAGCAGTACTTC	CATRMASGRISYEQYF
NA	TRBJ2-7	TRBD1	TRBV27	TGTGCCAGCACTCCGAGGACAGGGGGCGGCGAGCAGTACTTC	CASTPRTGGGEQYF
NA	TRBJ2-7	TRBD2	TRBV7-2	TGTGCCAGCAGTCGTAGCGGGGCCTACGAGCAGTACTTC	CASSRSGAYEQYF
NA	TRBJ2-3	TRBD1	TRBV7-2	TGTGCCAGCAGCTACGCAGGGGGCCCAGATACGCAGTATTTT	CASSYAGGPDTQYF
NA	TRBJ1-1	NA	TRBV9	TGTGCCAGCTCTAGGGAGGGAGGGAACACTGAAGCTTTCTTT	CASSREGGNTEAFF
NA	TRBJ1-1	NA	TRBV7-9	TGTGCCAGCAGCTTAAGGGGCGGTGAAGCTTTCTTT	CASSLRGGEAFF
NA	TRBJ1-3	NA	TRBV5-1	TGCGCCAGCAGCTTGACAGGAATCCTAGTCGCCGGAAACACCATATATTTT	CASSLTGILVAGNTIYF
NA	TRBJ2-1	NA	TRBV28	TGTGCCAGCCTTTCCGGGGGTAGTTACAATGAGCAGTTCTTC	CASLSGGSYNEQFF
NA	TRBJ2-3	NA	TRBV2	TGTGCCAGCAGTGATGGGAGAGGATGGGCAGATACGCAGTATTTT	CASSDGRGWADTQYF
NA	TRBJ2-1	TRBD2	TRBV5-1	TGCGCCAGCAGCTTGGAGGCTAGCGGGAGGCCCAATGAGCAGTTCTTC	CASSLEASGRPNEQFF
NA	TRBJ2-2	TRBD2	TRBV9	TGTGCCAGCAGCTTGGGACTAGCGGGAAGGGCCGGGGAGCTGTTTTTT	CASSLGLAGRAGELFF
NA	TRBJ2-7	NA	TRBV7-9	TGTGCCAGCAGCTCCTCGGTGCGAGGGAACGAGCAGTACTTC	CASSSSVRGNEQYF
NA	TRBJ2-7	TRBD1	TRBV27	TGTGCCAGCAGAAAACAGGGGGGAGCGCCCTACGAGCAGTACTTC	CASRKQGGAPYEQYF
NA	TRBJ2-7	NA	TRBV28	TGTGCCAGCAGTAACCTCCGACAACCCTACGAGCAGTACTTC	CASSNLRQPYEQYF
NA	TRBJ1-2	TRBD1	TRBV13	TGTGCCAGCAGCCTCCGGGACAGGGAGTCGAAGGGCTACACCTTC	CASSLRDRESKGYTF
NA	TRBJ1-2	NA	TRBV12-3/TRBV12-4	TGTGCCAGCAGTTTAGGACAGGCGGGCTACACCTTC	CASSLGQAGYTF
once	TRBJ1-3	NA	TRBV27	TGTGCCAGCAGCTTTTCCTCTGGAAACACCATATATTTT	CASSFSSGNTIYF
NA	TRBJ2-2	NA	TRBV3-1/TRBV3-2	TGTGCCAGCAGCCAAGCAGAAGGGGAGCTGTTTTTT	CASSQAEGELFF
NA	TRBJ1-4	NA	TRBV21-1	TGTGCCAGCAGTTTCGATCCGACAGGGTCGGGGCGAAATGAAAAACTGTTTTTT	CASSFDPTGSGRNEKLFF
NA	TRBJ1-1	TRBD1	TRBV3-1/TRBV3-2	TGTGCCAGCAGCCAAACGGGACAGGGAAACACTGAAGCTTTCTTT	CASSQTGQGNTEAFF
NA	TRBJ2-7	TRBD1	TRBV27	TGTGCCAGCAGCAACAGGGGCCCGGGGCCTACCTACGAGCAGTACTTC	CASSNRGPGPTYEQYF
NA	TRBJ1-2	NA	TRBV7-2	TGTGCCAGCAGCTTAGAAGGGAGGCGTAGCTACACCTTC	CASSLEGRRSYTF
NA	TRBJ2-3	TRBD1	TRBV2	TGTGCCAGCCACCGGGACAGATCCCACACAGATACGCAGTATTTT	CASHRDRSHTDTQYF
NA	TRBJ2-7	NA	TRBV27	TGTGCCAGCCGTCGGCTAGCCAACTACGAGCAGTACTTC	CASRRLANYEQYF